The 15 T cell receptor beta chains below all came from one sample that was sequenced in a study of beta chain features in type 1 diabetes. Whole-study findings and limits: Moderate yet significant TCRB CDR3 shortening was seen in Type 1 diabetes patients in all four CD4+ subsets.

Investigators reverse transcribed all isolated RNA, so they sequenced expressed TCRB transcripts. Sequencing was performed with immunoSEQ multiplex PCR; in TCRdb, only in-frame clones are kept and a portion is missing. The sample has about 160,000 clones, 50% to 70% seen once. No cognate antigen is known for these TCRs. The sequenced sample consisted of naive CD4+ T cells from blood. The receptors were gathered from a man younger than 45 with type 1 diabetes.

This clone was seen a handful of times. Written as DNA, the CDR3 is TGTGCCAGCAGCTTCATGGCGGGGAGCACAGATACGCAGTATTTT. This gives the protein CASSFMAGSTDTQYF. The rearrangement uses TRBV7-9 and TRBJ2-3, with D possibly matching TRBD2 (6 bases). Trimming shortened V by 3 bases and J by 0 bases, and 10 bases separated the two germline ends. CDR3 length: 15 amino acids. CDR1 and CDR2 from the germline V gene are SEHNR and FQNEAQ (reference sequence).

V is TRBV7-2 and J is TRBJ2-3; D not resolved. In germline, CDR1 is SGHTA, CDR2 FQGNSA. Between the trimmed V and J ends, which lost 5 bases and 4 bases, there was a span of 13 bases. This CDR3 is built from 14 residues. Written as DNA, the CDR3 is TGTGCCAGCAGCCCTGCTGGGTGGGCAGATACGCAGTATTTT. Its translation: CASSPAGWADTQYF. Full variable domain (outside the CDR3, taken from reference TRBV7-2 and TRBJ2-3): GAGVSQSPSNKVTEKGKDVELRCDPISGHTALYWYRQSLGQGLEFLIYFQGNSAPDKSGLPSDRFSAERTGGSVSTLTIQRTQQEDSAVYLCASSPAGWADTQYFGPGTRLTVL.

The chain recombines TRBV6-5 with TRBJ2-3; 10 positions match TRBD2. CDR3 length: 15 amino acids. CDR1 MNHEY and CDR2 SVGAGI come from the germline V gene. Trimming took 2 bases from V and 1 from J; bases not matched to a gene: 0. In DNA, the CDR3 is TGTGCCAGCAGTTACGGACTAGCGGGCACAGATACGCAGTATTTT. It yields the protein CASSYGLAGTDTQYF.

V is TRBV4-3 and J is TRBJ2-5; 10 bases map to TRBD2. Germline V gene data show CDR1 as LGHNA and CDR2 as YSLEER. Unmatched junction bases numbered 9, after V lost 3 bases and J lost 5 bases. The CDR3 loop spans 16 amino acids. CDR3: CASSQNPSGGGETQYF. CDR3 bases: TGCGCCAGCAGCCAGAACCCTAGCGGGGGAGGGGAGACCCAGTACTTC.

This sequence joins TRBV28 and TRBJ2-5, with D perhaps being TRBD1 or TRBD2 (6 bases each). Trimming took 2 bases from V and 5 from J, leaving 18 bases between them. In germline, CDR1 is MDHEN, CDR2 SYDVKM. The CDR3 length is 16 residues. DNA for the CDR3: TGTGCCAGCAGTTTACTTGGGGGGCGCCGCAAGGAGACCCAGTACTTC. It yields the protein CASSLLGGRRKETQYF.

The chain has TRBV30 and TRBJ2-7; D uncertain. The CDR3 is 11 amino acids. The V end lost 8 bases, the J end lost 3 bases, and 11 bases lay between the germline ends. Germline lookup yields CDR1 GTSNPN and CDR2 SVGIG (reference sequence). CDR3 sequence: CASLGNYEQYF. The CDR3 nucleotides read TGTGCCAGCCTAGGCAACTACGAGCAGTACTTC. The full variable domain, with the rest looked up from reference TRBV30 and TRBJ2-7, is SQTIHQWPATLVQPVGSPLSLECTVEGTSNPNLYWYRQAAGRGLQLLFYSVGIGQISSEVPQNLSASRPQDRQFILSSKKLLLSDSGFYLCASLGNYEQYFGPGTRLTVT.

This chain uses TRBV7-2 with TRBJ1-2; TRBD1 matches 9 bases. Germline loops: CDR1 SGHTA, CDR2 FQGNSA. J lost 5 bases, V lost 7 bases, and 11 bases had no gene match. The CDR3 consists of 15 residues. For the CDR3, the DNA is TGTGCCAGCAACCCCCTGGGACAGGGTGGTTATGGCTACACCTTC. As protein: CASNPLGQGGYGYTF. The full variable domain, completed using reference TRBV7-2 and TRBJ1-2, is GAGVSQSPSNKVTEKGKDVELRCDPISGHTALYWYRQSLGQGLEFLIYFQGNSAPDKSGLPSDRFSAERTGGSVSTLTIQRTQQEDSAVYLCASNPLGQGGYGYTFGSGTRLTVV.

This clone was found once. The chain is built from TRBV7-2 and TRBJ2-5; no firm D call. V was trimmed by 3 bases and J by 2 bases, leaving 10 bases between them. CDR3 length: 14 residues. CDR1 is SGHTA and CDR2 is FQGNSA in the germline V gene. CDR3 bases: TGTGCCAGCAGCTTCGCCGGCCGACAAGAGACCCAGTACTTC. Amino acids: CASSFAGRQETQYF.

The CDR3 loop is CSVRKNTGELFF. The CDR3 DNA reads TGCAGCGTTCGCAAGAACACCGGGGAGCTGTTTTTT. This chain links TRBV29-1 with TRBJ2-2; D gene unclear. V lost 5 bases to trimming and J lost 1 base, with 5 bases between them. The length of the CDR3 is 12 residues. Germline loops: CDR1 SQVTM, CDR2 ANQGSEA.

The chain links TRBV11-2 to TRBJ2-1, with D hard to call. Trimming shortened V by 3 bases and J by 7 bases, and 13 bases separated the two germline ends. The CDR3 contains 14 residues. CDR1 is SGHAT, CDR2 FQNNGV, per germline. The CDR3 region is CASSLRPDSNEQFF. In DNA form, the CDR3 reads TGTGCCAGCAGCTTGAGGCCGGATTCAAATGAGCAGTTCTTC. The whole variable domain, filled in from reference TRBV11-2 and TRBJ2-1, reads EAGVAQSPRYKIIEKRQSVAFWCNPISGHATLYWYQQILGQGPKLLIQFQNNGVVDDSQLPKDRFSAERLKGVDSTLKIQPAKLEDSAVYLCASSLRPDSNEQFFGPGTRLTVL.

The CDR3 protein is CSALARSYETQYF. The CDR3 DNA sequence: TGCAGCGCCTTAGCCAGGAGTTACGAGACCCAGTACTTC. The chain joins TRBV29-1 to TRBJ2-5; D gene unclear. V lost 7 bases, J lost 5 bases, and 17 bases lay in between. Per the germline V gene, CDR1 is SQVTM and CDR2 is ANQGSEA. This CDR3 comprises 13 residues.

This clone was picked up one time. The CDR3 bases are TGTGCCAGCCCGAAGGGGCGGAGCACAGATACGCAGTATTTT. Its protein product is CASPKGRSTDTQYF. The rearrangement uses TRBV21-1 and TRBJ2-3; the table's D call of TRBD1 was not tested on the DNA. TRBV21-1 is tagged as a pseudogene. The length of the CDR3 is 14 residues.

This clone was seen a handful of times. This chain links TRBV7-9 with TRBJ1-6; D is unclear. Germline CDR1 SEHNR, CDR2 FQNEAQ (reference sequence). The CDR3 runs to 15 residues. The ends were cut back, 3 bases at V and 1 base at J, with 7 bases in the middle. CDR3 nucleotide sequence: TGTGCCAGCAGCTTCCCTGGGTCCTATAATTCACCCCTCCACTTT. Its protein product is CASSFPGSYNSPLHF.

The CDR3 sequence: CASSQPTDSGNTIYF. In DNA form, the CDR3 reads TGCGCCAGCAGCCAACCGACTGATTCTGGAAACACCATATATTTT. The gene calls are TRBV23-1 and TRBJ1-3; D unresolved. TRBV23-1 is noted as an ORF with a role that remains uncertain. The CDR3 contains 15 residues. Trimming cost V 6 bases and J 1 base, with 13 bases left between them.

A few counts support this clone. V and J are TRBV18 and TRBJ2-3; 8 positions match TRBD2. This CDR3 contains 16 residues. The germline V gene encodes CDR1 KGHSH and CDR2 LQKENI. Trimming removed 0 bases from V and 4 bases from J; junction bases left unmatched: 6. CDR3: CASSPPVGLASDTQYF. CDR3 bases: TGTGCCAGCTCACCACCGGTCGGACTAGCATCAGATACGCAGTATTTT.